Shown below are 10 T cell receptor beta chains from a single sample sequenced in a study of cytomegalovirus exposure and HLA in healthy donors. 13 Jbeta primers and 60 Vbeta primers were used for the PCR. TCRdb keeps only in-frame clones here, not all; method: immunoSEQ multiplex PCR. The sample includes roughly 110,000 clones, about 64% of them seen just once. Source material: PBMCs. Receptor source: a man aged 18 to 35 in good health and CMV-seropositive.

The chain links TRBV6-1 to TRBJ2-5; D is possibly TRBD1 (5 bases). This CDR3 contains 15 residues. Looked up from germline, CDR1 is MNHNS and CDR2 is SASEGT. The germline V and J ends were trimmed by 4 bases and 1 base, with 13 bases remaining between them. The CDR3 sequence: CASSGMGQGQETQYF. CDR3 nucleotide sequence: TGTGCCAGCAGTGGGATGGGCCAGGGCCAAGAGACCCAGTACTTC.

The rearrangement uses TRBV5-6 and TRBJ1-1; tentatively, D is TRBD1 (6 bases). The CDR3 loop spans 15 amino acids. Germline V gene sequence: CDR1 SGHDT, CDR2 YYEEEE. The V end was cut by 1 base, the J end by 2 bases, with 12 bases between. The CDR3 spells CASSLIWTANTEAFF. The CDR3 coding sequence is TGTGCCAGCAGCTTGATATGGACAGCCAACACTGAAGCTTTCTTT.

The rearrangement uses TRBV28 and TRBJ2-5; no clear D. This CDR3 is 11 amino acids long. Deletions cut 8 bases from V and 5 bases from J, with 9 bases between. CDR1 MDHEN and CDR2 SYDVKM come from the germline V gene. The CDR3 nucleotides read TGTGCCAGCGCGGTCGGGGAGACCCAGTACTTC. Protein sequence: CASAVGETQYF.

J is TRBJ1-5 and V is TRBV21-1; no DNA check was done on the table's D call, TRBD1. TRBV21-1 is a documented pseudogene. There are 20 residues in the CDR3. CDR3 DNA: TGTGCCAGCACCTTGGATACGGGACAGGGGGCCGGGTATAGCAATCAGCCCCAGCATTTT. It yields the protein CASTLDTGQGAGYSNQPQHF.

This clone occurred a few times. CDR3 nucleotide sequence: TGTGCCAGCAGCCTCGACATACGCACAGATACGCAGTATTTT. It specifies CASSLDIRTDTQYF. This sequence joins TRBV7-2 and TRBJ2-3; D is unclear. V lost 5 bases, J lost 1 base, and 10 bases lay in between. The CDR3 is 14 amino acids. Germline CDR1 reads SGHTA; CDR2 reads FQGNSA.

This chain joins TRBV9 and TRBJ1-2; D remains ambiguous. V was trimmed by 2 bases and J by 4 bases, leaving 9 bases between them. CDR3 length equals 13 residues. Germline values: CDR1 SGDLS, CDR2 YYNGEE. The CDR3 region is CASSVAEGYGYTF. DNA for the CDR3: TGTGCCAGCAGCGTGGCGGAGGGCTATGGCTACACCTTC.

The rearrangement uses TRBV9 and TRBJ2-3; 8 nucleotides agree with TRBD2. The germline V gene encodes CDR1 SGDLS and CDR2 YYNGEE. This CDR3 has 16 amino acids. V lost 3 bases to trimming and J lost 2 bases; unmatched junction nucleotides: 8. The CDR3 nucleotides read TGTGCCAGCAGCGCTCTCGGGACTAGTCCCACAGATACGCAGTATTTT. Protein product: CASSALGTSPTDTQYF.

This clone has just a few counts. The rearrangement uses TRBV2 and TRBJ2-3; TRBD1 matches 9 bases. CDR1 is SNHLY, CDR2 FYNNEI, per germline. V shed 4 bases, J shed 4 bases, and the junction held 12 bases outside the gene matches. The CDR3 has 17 residues. The chain's CDR3 is CASSGDRVKSFSDTQYF. The CDR3 region has the DNA TGTGCCAGCAGTGGGGACAGGGTGAAGAGTTTTTCAGATACGCAGTATTTT.

The genes are TRBV27 and TRBJ2-3, with D perhaps matching TRBD1 (6 bases). With 7 bases removed from V and 0 bases from J, the gap between germline ends came to 17 bases. This CDR3 spans 16 amino acids. CDR1 and CDR2 from the germline V gene are MNHEY and SMNVEV (reference sequence). The CDR3 spells CASTTVSTGSTDTQYF. The CDR3 nucleotides are TGTGCCAGCACGACCGTCTCGACAGGAAGCACAGATACGCAGTATTTT.

The chain joins TRBV29-1 to TRBJ1-4; the D gene is possibly TRBD1 (6 bases). V gave up 4 bases and J gave up 8 bases, with 11 bases separating them. Germline V gene data show CDR1 as SQVTM and CDR2 as ANQGSEA. This CDR3 spans 12 amino acids. CDR3 coding DNA: TGCAGCGTTGTAGGGGGAGAAGAAAAACTGTTTTTT. This gives the protein CSVVGGEEKLFF. The whole variable domain, filled in from reference TRBV29-1 and TRBJ1-4, reads SAVISQKPSRDICQRGTSLTIQCQVDSQVTMMFWYRQQPGQSLTLIATANQGSEATYESGFVIDKFPISRPNLTFSTLTVSNMSPEDSSIYLCSVVGGEEKLFFGSGTQLSVL.